What follows are 32 T cell receptor beta chains derived from one specimen sequenced in a study of blood T cell repertoires in COVID-19 (dated by TCRdb to about 2020). The library relied on the immunoSEQ multiplex PCR assay. TCRdb re-hosts the immuneACCESS table, in-frame sequences only. Its copies lack some clones; in the studies checked, an unresolved V gene accounts for under half of them, and the cause for the rest is not known. The sample table shows approximately 130,000 clones, and approximately 85% are seen once. Over 10% of the sample is held by the ten biggest clonotypes. The sample taken for sequencing was peripheral blood. These receptors all stem from a human donor in a cohort sampled during active COVID-19.

A remark on this clone: The junction departs from the called germline gene at one end, perhaps through a read error. This chain connects TRBV30 to TRBJ1-2; 7 bases align to TRBD1. Germline V CDR1 and CDR2: GTSNPN, SVGIG (reference sequence). This CDR3 has 11 residues. The DNA for the CDR3 is TGTGCCTGGGGTCTTTGGGACAGCGTCGTTTTC. It translates to CAWGLWDSVVF.

This sequence joins TRBV6-4 and TRBJ1-2; no clear D gene. In germline, CDR1 is MRHNA, CDR2 SNTAGT. This CDR3 has 14 amino acids. The V gene lost 2 bases and the J gene lost 8 bases, with 15 bases spanning the gap. CDR3 protein: CASSDQHGAGGYTF. The CDR3 nucleotides are TGTGCCAGCAGTGACCAACACGGAGCGGGAGGCTACACCTTC.

The V gene is TRBV19, the J gene TRBJ2-6; tentatively, D is TRBD1 (6 bases). The germline gives CDR1 LNHDA, CDR2 SQIVND (reference sequence). V was cut by 3 bases and J by 0 bases, with 12 bases left in between. This CDR3 region has 17 residues. This CDR3 is CASSIVDSVSGANVLTF. Here the CDR3 DNA reads TGTGCCAGTAGTATCGTGGACAGCGTCTCTGGGGCCAACGTCCTGACTTTC.

The gene calls are TRBV6-6 and TRBJ1-5; D is perhaps TRBD1 (5 bases). V was shortened by 11 bases and J by 1 base, with 21 bases between the two germline ends. CDR3 size: 16 residues. Per the germline V gene, CDR1 is MNHNY and CDR2 is SVGAGI (reference sequence). The CDR3 is CAASSGRGGSNQPQHF. DNA for the CDR3: TGTGCCGCCAGCAGTGGGAGGGGAGGGAGCAATCAGCCCCAGCATTTT.

This clone was recorded once. The rearrangement links TRBV9 to TRBJ1-1; unclear D gene. This CDR3 region has 17 residues. Trimming removed 0 bases at V and 3 bases at J, with 18 bases between. Per germline, CDR1 SGDLS and CDR2 YYNGEE. Written as DNA, the CDR3 is TGTGCCAGCAGCGTAGGACCCCGGTCGGGAGTGGACACTGAAGCTTTCTTT. It translates to CASSVGPRSGVDTEAFF.

This clone was picked up a small number of times. The rearrangement uses TRBV28 and TRBJ1-2; no clear D. The V and J ends lost 1 base and 2 bases respectively, with 8 bases between them. Germline values: CDR1 MDHEN, CDR2 SYDVKM. The CDR3 covers 14 residues. The DNA of the CDR3 is TGTGCCAGCAGTTTATCTACCCGAAACTATGGCTACACCTTC. As protein: CASSLSTRNYGYTF.

The rearrangement joins TRBV5-4 to TRBJ2-3; the D gene is possibly TRBD2 (5 bases). Germline values: CDR1 SGHNT, CDR2 YYREEE (reference sequence). Trimming left V 0 bases short and J 0 bases short, with 8 bases between. The CDR3 runs to 15 residues. The CDR3 reads CASSLDSGSTDTQYF. The CDR3 DNA follows: TGTGCCAGCAGCTTGGATTCGGGAAGCACAGATACGCAGTATTTT.

The chain carries TRBV5-1 and TRBJ1-1, with D perhaps matching TRBD1 (6 bases). V lost 6 bases and J 4 bases, leaving 19 bases between the germline ends. Germline lookup yields CDR1 SGHRS and CDR2 YFSETQ. The CDR3 loop spans 15 amino acids. CDR3 nucleotides: TGCGCCAGCAATCTTAGCGGCGGGGGCGGCACTGAAGCTTTCTTT. It is translated as CASNLSGGGGTEAFF.

On this clone itself: Other DNA variants within this sample encode the same CDR3. V gene TRBV18 combines with J gene TRBJ2-1, with a tentative D call TRBD2 (6 bases). Germline V lookup: CDR1 KGHSH, CDR2 LQKENI. V was cut by 3 bases and J by 6 bases, with 9 bases left in between. The CDR3 runs 13 residues. In DNA form, the CDR3 reads TGTGCCAGCTCACCTCCCGGGGGCAATGAGCAGTTCTTC. As protein: CASSPPGGNEQFF.

V usage is TRBV30 and J usage is TRBJ1-2, with a possible D match to TRBD1 (6 bases). Germline assignment: CDR1 GTSNPN and CDR2 SVGIG (reference sequence). Trimming shortened V by 7 bases and J by 5 bases, and 20 bases separated the two germline ends. The CDR3 is 14 amino acids. The CDR3 is CASRAGGIFYGYTF. In DNA, the CDR3 is TGTGCCTCCCGAGCGGGGGGCATCTTTTATGGCTACACCTTC. The variable domain in full, with the rest retrieved from reference TRBV30 and TRBJ1-2, is SQTIHQWPATLVQPVGSPLSLECTVEGTSNPNLYWYRQAAGRGLQLLFYSVGIGQISSEVPQNLSASRPQDRQFILSSKKLLLSDSGFYLCASRAGGIFYGYTFGSGTRLTVV.

In DNA form, the CDR3 reads TGTGCCAGCAGCGCCAATACCCGGGACAGCCTCTATGGCTACACCTTC. This codes for CASSANTRDSLYGYTF. The rearrangement uses TRBV5-6 and TRBJ1-2; 7 nucleotides agree with TRBD1. CDR1 is SGHDT, CDR2 YYEEEE, per germline. V shed 4 bases, J shed 4 bases, and the junction held 13 bases outside the gene matches. The CDR3 has 16 amino acids.

This clone was counted a single time. The chain employs TRBV19 and TRBJ1-2; TRBD1 matches at 7 bases. Looked up from germline, CDR1 is LNHDA and CDR2 is SQIVND (reference sequence). The V and J ends lost 4 bases and 0 bases, in that order; junction bases with no gene match: 5. The CDR3 sequence is 15 residues long. This chain's CDR3 is CASSTRQGANYGYTF. CDR3 bases: TGTGCCAGTAGTACCCGGCAGGGGGCTAACTATGGCTACACCTTC.

This sequence joins TRBV14 and TRBJ2-1; 8 nucleotides align to TRBD2. The CDR3 extends over 16 amino acids. The trim removed 5 bases at V and 0 bases at J, leaving 6 bases unmatched. Germline lookup yields CDR1 SGHDN and CDR2 FVKESK. The CDR3 DNA reads TGTGCCAGCAGCACCCTGGGGACTAGCTCCTACAATGAGCAGTTCTTC. Translated: CASSTLGTSSYNEQFF.

The rearrangement links TRBV5-1 to TRBJ2-7; possibly TRBD2 for D (6 bases). Trimming took off 0 bases at V and 4 bases at J, with 11 bases between the two ends. CDR1 SGHRS and CDR2 YFSETQ come from the germline V gene. This CDR3 is built from 14 residues. CDR3 residues: CASSLAVGTYEQYF. DNA for the CDR3: TGCGCCAGCAGCTTGGCCGTCGGGACTTACGAGCAGTACTTC.

V and J are TRBV7-8 and TRBJ2-3, with a tentative D call TRBD2 (5 bases). Per the germline V gene, CDR1 is SGHVS and CDR2 is FQNEAQ. Trimming removed 1 base at V and 2 bases at J, with 13 bases between. The CDR3 runs 16 residues. The CDR3 is CASSLETTGNTDTQYF. The CDR3 coding sequence is TGTGCCAGCAGCTTAGAGACCACCGGGAACACAGATACGCAGTATTTT.

This clone was seen once. V is TRBV11-2 and J is TRBJ2-7, with a possible D match to TRBD2 (7 bases). V was cut by 3 bases and J by 6 bases, with 12 bases left in between. This CDR3 is built from 13 residues. The germline V gene encodes CDR1 SGHAT and CDR2 FQNNGV. CDR3 in amino acids: CASSLERGGEQYF. In DNA form, the CDR3 reads TGTGCCAGCAGCTTGGAAAGGGGGGGCGAGCAGTACTTC.

The rearrangement uses TRBV5-8 and TRBJ2-6; maybe TRBD2 (5 bases). Per germline, CDR1 SGHTS and CDR2 YDEGEE. V lost 1 base, J lost 2 bases, and 7 bases lay in between. The length of the CDR3 is 15 residues. The CDR3 bases are TGTGCCAGCAGCTTGAGGACTCCTGGGGCCAACGTCCTGACTTTC. It encodes CASSLRTPGANVLTF. The whole variable domain, filled in from reference TRBV5-8 and TRBJ2-6, reads EAGVTQSPTHLIKTRGQQATLRCSPISGHTSVYWYQQALGLGLQFLLWYDEGEERNRGNFPPRFSGRQFPNYSSELNVNALELEDSALYLCASSLRTPGANVLTFGAGSRLTVL.

In this sample, this clone turned up once. The rearrangement uses TRBV5-6 and TRBJ1-6, with a tentative D call TRBD1 (6 bases). The CDR3 is 15 amino acids. The germline V gene has CDR1 SGHDT and CDR2 YYEEEE. Trimming cost V 3 bases and J 1 base, with 8 bases left between them. CDR3 DNA sequence: TGTGCCAGCAGCTCGACAGGATCCTATAATTCACCCCTCCACTTT. This translates into CASSSTGSYNSPLHF.

J is TRBJ1-1 and V is TRBV29-1; TRBD1 aligns across 12 bases. This CDR3 has 16 amino acids. The germline V gene has CDR1 SQVTM and CDR2 ANQGSEA. V lost 7 bases and J lost 2; bases outside the gene matches: 11. The CDR3: CSGYGDRGRINTEAFF. The CDR3 DNA reads as TGCAGCGGCTATGGGGACAGGGGGCGGATTAACACTGAAGCTTTCTTT.

The CDR3 nucleotides read TGTGCCAGCAGTGAAGCCCCACACGATTCACCCCTCCACTTT. Translated, it gives CASSEAPHDSPLHF. The V call is TRBV6-1, the J call TRBJ1-6; D unclear. V was trimmed by 0 bases and J by 8 bases, leaving 8 bases between them. The length of the CDR3 is 14 residues. Germline values: CDR1 MNHNS, CDR2 SASEGT.

The chain is built from TRBV5-1 and TRBJ2-5; a weak D match, TRBD2 (5 bases). The CDR3 has 14 residues. The V end lost 1 base, the J end lost 4 bases, and 11 bases lay between the germline ends. Germline V CDR1 and CDR2: SGHRS, YFSETQ. The CDR3 loop reads CASSLLGVGETQYF. CDR3 sequence (DNA): TGCGCCAGCAGCTTGCTCGGGGTCGGAGAGACCCAGTACTTC.

The chain combines TRBV7-6 with TRBJ2-7; the D gene is possibly TRBD1 (5 bases). The V end was cut by 8 bases, the J end by 4 bases, with 21 bases between. Germline values: CDR1 SGHVS, CDR2 FNYEAQ. The CDR3 is made up of 15 amino acids. The CDR3 DNA reads TGTGCCAGCTCCGCCCGTTTAGGGGTTGAATACGAGCAGTACTTC. This codes for CASSARLGVEYEQYF.

The chain links TRBV10-3 to TRBJ2-5; 11 bases map to TRBD1. Germline assignment: CDR1 ENHRY and CDR2 SYGVKD. V lost 8 bases to trimming and J lost 4 bases; unmatched junction nucleotides: 3. The CDR3 length is 13 residues. Here the CDR3 reads CAIRTGGAETQYF. DNA for the CDR3: TGTGCCATCCGGACAGGGGGCGCAGAGACCCAGTACTTC.

This chain uses TRBV7-2 with TRBJ1-2, with D tentatively TRBD1 (6 bases). The V and J ends lost 5 bases and 5 bases respectively, with 12 bases between them. CDR1 is SGHTA, CDR2 FQGNSA, per germline. CDR3 length: 13 residues. For the CDR3, the DNA is TGTGCCAGCAGCCCCAAGGGGGGGTATGGCTACACCTTC. Translating gives CASSPKGGYGYTF.

The chain links TRBV3-1 (or the pseudogene TRBV3-2) to TRBJ2-1; 8 nucleotides match TRBD1. Germline lookup yields CDR1 LGHDT and CDR2 YNNKEL (reference sequence). This CDR3 has 12 residues. V lost 9 bases and J lost 7; bases outside the gene matches: 5. CDR3 protein: CASAGGRNEQFF. CDR3 in DNA: TGTGCCAGTGCAGGGGGCAGAAATGAGCAGTTCTTC.

The rearrangement links TRBV4-2 to TRBJ2-5; perhaps TRBD2 as D (5 bases). This CDR3 spans 13 amino acids. Germline V gene data show CDR1 as LGHNA and CDR2 as YNFKEQ. With 3 bases removed from V and 4 bases from J, the gap between germline ends came to 9 bases. The CDR3 sequence is CASSQSEGETQYF. The CDR3 DNA is TGTGCCAGCAGCCAGTCTGAGGGAGAGACCCAGTACTTC.

The CDR3 nucleotides are TGTGCCAGCAGTTTGGGGGCCGGGAAGACCCAGTACTTC. Translating it yields CASSLGAGKTQYF. The chain employs TRBV12-3 or TRBV12-4 and TRBJ2-5, with D perhaps TRBD1 (6 bases). The CDR3 extends over 13 amino acids. V lost 3 bases to trimming and J lost 6 bases, with 11 bases between them.

The chain has TRBV6-1 and TRBJ2-7, with D perhaps TRBD2 (6 bases). The CDR3 has 14 residues. Trimming cost V 2 bases and J 2 bases, with 10 bases left between them. Per the germline V gene, CDR1 is MNHNS and CDR2 is SASEGT. The CDR3 is CASSESWGAYEQYF. The DNA of the CDR3 is TGTGCCAGCAGTGAAAGTTGGGGGGCCTACGAGCAGTACTTC.

V gene TRBV5-6 combines with J gene TRBJ1-2; a possible D gene is TRBD1 (5 bases). The CDR3 sequence is 14 residues long. The germline V and J ends were trimmed by 0 bases and 8 bases, with 14 bases remaining between them. Germline CDR1 is SGHDT and CDR2 is YYEEEE. CDR3 sequence reads: CASSLAEGFRGYTF. CDR3 coding DNA: TGTGCCAGCAGCTTGGCGGAGGGGTTTAGGGGCTACACCTTC. Full variable domain (outside the CDR3, taken from reference TRBV5-6 and TRBJ1-2): DAGVTQSPTHLIKTRGQQVTLRCSPKSGHDTVSWYQQALGQGPQFIFQYYEEEERQRGNFPDRFSGHQFPNYSSELNVNALLLGDSALYLCASSLAEGFRGYTFGSGTRLTVV.

This chain links TRBV2 with TRBJ2-7; tentatively, D is TRBD2 (6 bases). V dropped 6 bases and J dropped 7 bases, with 19 bases sitting between them. This CDR3 has 14 amino acids. In germline, CDR1 is SNHLY, CDR2 FYNNEI. The CDR3 protein is CASSRRLDGREQYF. The CDR3 DNA is TGTGCCAGCAGCCGAAGGCTGGATGGGAGGGAGCAGTACTTC.

V is TRBV6-2 or TRBV6-3 and J is TRBJ1-4, with D hard to call. Trimming shortened V by 6 bases and J by 8 bases, and 13 bases separated the two germline ends. This CDR3 comprises 13 residues. Germline V gene data show CDR1 as MNHEY and CDR2 as SVGEGT. The CDR3 DNA reads as TGTGCCAGCAGCACCCCCTTCGCGGAAAAACTGTTTTTT. Translating gives CASSTPFAEKLFF.

This clone was counted a few times. The genes are TRBV7-9 and TRBJ1-6; D gene unclear. CDR3 length equals 13 residues. Germline CDR1 reads SEHNR; CDR2 reads FQNEAQ (reference sequence). Trimming left V 2 bases short and J 9 bases short, with 8 bases between. CDR3 protein: CASSLPTSSPLHF. The CDR3 DNA reads as TGTGCCAGCAGCTTACCAACAAGTTCACCCCTCCACTTT.